This T cell receptor (beta chain) was found in a study of blood T cell repertoires in COVID-19. About the research overall: The United States, Italy and Spain provided the acute and convalescent COVID-19 samples.

Original analysis: Amplified reference gene primers provided the basis for estimating nucleated cell counts. Generated by immunoSEQ multiplex PCR, the TCRdb table keeps only in-frame clones and is missing some. The V and J calls and clone size were taken over from that table, and D and trimming were inferred from the DNA. This table has approximately 330,000 clones, 87% appearing once. Deletions cut 4 bases from V and 7 bases from J, with 13 bases between. The CDR3 consists of 13 residues. Germline CDR1 ENHRY, CDR2 SYGVKD. In Seattle, patients joined the study during active infection and were tracked longitudinally.

This TCR was recovered from a man aged 25 to 45 with COVID-19, enrolled during active disease. V usage is TRBV10-3 and J usage is TRBJ1-2; a weak D match, TRBD1 (5 bases). Sequenced: peripheral blood. This CDR3 reads CAISGIQESGYTF. The CDR3 DNA reads TGTGCCATCAGTGGGATACAGGAGAGTGGCTACACCTTC.